Following are 2 T cell receptor beta chains from one sample sequenced in a study of blood T cell repertoires in COVID-19. Clones were sequenced by immunoSEQ multiplex PCR, and TCRdb holds only the in-frame ones, with some missing. Altogether roughly 410,000 clones are present, 87% being singletons, with the ten largest covering roughly 2%. Sequenced: peripheral blood. These receptors all come from a woman aged 60 to 75 with COVID-19, enrolled during active disease.

The chain recombines TRBV30 with TRBJ1-5; 7 nucleotides align to TRBD1. Germline V CDR1 and CDR2: GTSNPN, SVGIG (reference sequence). Losses at the gene ends were 2 bases for V and 2 bases for J; bases not matched to a gene: 15. This CDR3 contains 18 residues. The CDR3 spells CAWSIDPNRQGGNQPQHF. The CDR3 DNA reads as TGTGCCTGGAGTATCGACCCAAACCGACAGGGCGGCAATCAGCCCCAGCATTTT.

The chain joins TRBV28 to TRBJ1-3; D is undetermined. V gave up 4 bases and J gave up 0 bases, with 13 bases separating them. Germline CDR1 MDHEN, CDR2 SYDVKM. The CDR3 is made up of 16 amino acids. The CDR3 DNA follows: TGTGCCAGCAGTTCATTCCGCTTAGTCTCTGGAAACACCATATATTTT. It is translated as CASSSFRLVSGNTIYF.